The following is a T cell receptor beta chain sequence with its context. Its target is not known. The PCR used 60 Vbeta and 13 Jbeta primers. Data came from immunoSEQ multiplex PCR; TCRdb stores just in-frame clones and leaves some out. In the table there are about 160,000 clones, more than 70% of which are singletons. The germline gives CDR1 MNHNS, CDR2 SASEGT. The CDR3 totals 15 residues. After removal of 5 bases from V and 4 bases from J, the junction contained 10 bases not matched to a gene. This entry comes from a study of cytomegalovirus exposure and HLA in healthy donors. Findings of the study overall: For cytomegalovirus status, the classifier reportedly gave diagnoses with high specificity and sensitivity. CMV serostatus stood as the only immune exposure information on hand.

Sequencing used PBMCs. This TCR was sampled from a man between 60 and 75 years old in good health and CMV-seronegative. The chain combines TRBV6-1 with TRBJ2-5; 7 nucleotides agree with TRBD1. CDR3 sequence reads: CASSLELTGPETQYF. In DNA form, the CDR3 reads TGTGCCAGCAGTCTAGAATTGACAGGGCCAGAGACCCAGTACTTC.